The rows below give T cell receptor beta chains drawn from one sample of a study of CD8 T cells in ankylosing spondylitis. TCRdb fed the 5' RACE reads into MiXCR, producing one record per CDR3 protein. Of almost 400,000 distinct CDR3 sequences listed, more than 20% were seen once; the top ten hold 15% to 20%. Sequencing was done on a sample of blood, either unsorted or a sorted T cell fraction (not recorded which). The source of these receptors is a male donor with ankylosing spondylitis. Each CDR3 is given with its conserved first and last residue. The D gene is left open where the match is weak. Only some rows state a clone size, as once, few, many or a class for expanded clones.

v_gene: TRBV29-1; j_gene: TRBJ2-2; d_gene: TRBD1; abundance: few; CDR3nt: TGCAGCGTCCTGGCCCGGGACAGGGGTACCGGGGAGCTGTTTTTT; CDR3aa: CSVLARDRGTGELFF
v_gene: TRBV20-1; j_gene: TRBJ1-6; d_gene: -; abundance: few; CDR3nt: TGCAGTGCTAGAATACAAGTTAATTCACCCCTCCACTTT; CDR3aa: CSARIQVNSPLHF
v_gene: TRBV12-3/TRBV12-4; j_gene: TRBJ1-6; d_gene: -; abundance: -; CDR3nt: TGTGCCAGCAGCTTTTCCCGAGGAGGGACCTATAATTCACCCCTCCACTTT; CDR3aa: CASSFSRGGTYNSPLHF
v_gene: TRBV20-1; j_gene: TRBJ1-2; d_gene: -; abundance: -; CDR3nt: TGCAGTGCTGGGGGGGGCAAAGGTGATAACTATGGCTACACCTTC; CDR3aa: CSAGGGKGDNYGYTF
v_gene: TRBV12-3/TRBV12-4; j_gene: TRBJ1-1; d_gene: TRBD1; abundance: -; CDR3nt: TGTGCCAGCAGTTTGGGGACAGGGGAGGTGAACACTGAAGCTTTCTTT; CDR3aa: CASSLGTGEVNTEAFF
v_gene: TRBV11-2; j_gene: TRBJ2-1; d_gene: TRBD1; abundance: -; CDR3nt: TGTGCCAGCGGGGGACAGGGGGGTTACAATGAGCAGTTCTTC; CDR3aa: CASGGQGGYNEQFF
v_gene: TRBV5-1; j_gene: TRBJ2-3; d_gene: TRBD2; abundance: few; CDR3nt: TGCGCCAGCAGCTTGTCTAGCGGGAGCACATCGCAGTATTTT; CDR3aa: CASSLSSGSTSQYF
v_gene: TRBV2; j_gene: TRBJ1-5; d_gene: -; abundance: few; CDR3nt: TGTGCCAGCAGTGAAGAGGGGTGGAGGCCCCAGCATTTT; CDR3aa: CASSEEGWRPQHF
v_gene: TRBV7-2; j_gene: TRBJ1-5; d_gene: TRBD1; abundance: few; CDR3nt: TGTGCCAGCAGCTCCGGGACAGTTTTCAATCAGCCCCAGCATTTT; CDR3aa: CASSSGTVFNQPQHF
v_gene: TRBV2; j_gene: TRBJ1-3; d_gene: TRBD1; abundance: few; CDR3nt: TGTGCCAGCAGTGCCGGGACAGAAGGAAACACCATATATTTT; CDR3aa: CASSAGTEGNTIYF
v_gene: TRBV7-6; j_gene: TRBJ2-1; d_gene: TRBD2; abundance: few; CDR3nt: TGTGCCAGCAGCCGCCCGGGACTAGCGGGAGATGCGTTCTTC; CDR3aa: CASSRPGLAGDAFF
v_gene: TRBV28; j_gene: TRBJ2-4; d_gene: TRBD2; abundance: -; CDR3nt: TGTGCCAGCAGTCCGGGACTAGCGGGAGCCAAAAACATTCAGTACTTC; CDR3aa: CASSPGLAGAKNIQYF
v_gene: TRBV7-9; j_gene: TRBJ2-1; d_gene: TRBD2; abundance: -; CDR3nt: TGTGCCAGCAGTCTGACTAGCGGGAGCTTGAATGAGCAGTTCTTC; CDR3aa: CASSLTSGSLNEQFF
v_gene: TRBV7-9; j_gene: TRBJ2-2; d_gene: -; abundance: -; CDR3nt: TGTGCCAGCAGCTGGGGTCCCGGGGAGCTGTTTTTT; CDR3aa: CASSWGPGELFF
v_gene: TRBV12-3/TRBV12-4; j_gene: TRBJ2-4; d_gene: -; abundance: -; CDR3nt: TGTGCCAGCAGTTTACTGGACATTCAGTACTTC; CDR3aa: CASSLLDIQYF
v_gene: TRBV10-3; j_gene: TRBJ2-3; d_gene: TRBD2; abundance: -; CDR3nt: TGTGCCATCAAAGCGGGAGATGCAGATACGCAGTATTTT; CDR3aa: CAIKAGDADTQYF
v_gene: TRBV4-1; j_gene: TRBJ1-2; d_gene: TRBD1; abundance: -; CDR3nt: TGCGCCAGCAGCCAAAGACAGGGGGTTAACTATGGCTACACCTTC; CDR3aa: CASSQRQGVNYGYTF
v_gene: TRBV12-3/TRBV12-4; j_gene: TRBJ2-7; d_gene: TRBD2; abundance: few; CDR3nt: TGTGCCAGCAGTCCCGGACTAGCGGGTCCTAGCTCCTACGAGCAGTACTTC; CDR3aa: CASSPGLAGPSSYEQYF
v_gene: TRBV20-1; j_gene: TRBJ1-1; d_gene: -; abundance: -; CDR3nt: TGCAGTGCTGGGAGGACGGAGGGTCTAGGAACTGAAGCTTTCTTT; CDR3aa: CSAGRTEGLGTEAFF
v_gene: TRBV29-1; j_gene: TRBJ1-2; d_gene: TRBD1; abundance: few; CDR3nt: TGCAGCGTTGCTCCGGGACAGATTCTCTATGGCTACACCTTC; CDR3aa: CSVAPGQILYGYTF
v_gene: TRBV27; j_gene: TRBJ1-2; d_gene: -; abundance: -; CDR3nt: TGTGCCAGCAGGCCCACGGGTCTCGGCTACACCTTC; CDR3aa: CASRPTGLGYTF